The following is a TCR beta chain sequence with its context. These data originate in a study of blood T cell repertoires in COVID-19. Across the whole study: There were acute and convalescent COVID-19 samples, and they came from the United States, Italy and Spain. From T cells, B-cell-depleted T cells, or PBMCs came the material, which was cDNA or gDNA.

Authors' methods: Amplification of reference gene primers was used by the study to estimate nucleated cell counts. Repertoires were generated with immunoSEQ multiplex PCR, while TCRdb's copy carries only in-frame clones and drops some. V, J and clone size are taken as reported in that table, and D and trimming were inferred from the DNA itself. The sample holds 150,000 to 200,000 clones, around 80% seen once. The CDR3 consists of 14 residues. V lost 6 bases to trimming and J lost 2 bases, with 14 bases between them. Germline CDR1 and CDR2: SGHRS and YFSETQ. The genes are TRBV5-1 and TRBJ1-2; TRBD1 might be the D (6 bases). The clonotype originates from a woman over 75 with acute or convalescent COVID-19. Sequencing used peripheral blood. CDR3 in amino acids: CASTYSDRNYGYTF. The CDR3 nucleotides read TGCGCCAGCACCTATTCCGACAGGAACTATGGCTACACCTTC.